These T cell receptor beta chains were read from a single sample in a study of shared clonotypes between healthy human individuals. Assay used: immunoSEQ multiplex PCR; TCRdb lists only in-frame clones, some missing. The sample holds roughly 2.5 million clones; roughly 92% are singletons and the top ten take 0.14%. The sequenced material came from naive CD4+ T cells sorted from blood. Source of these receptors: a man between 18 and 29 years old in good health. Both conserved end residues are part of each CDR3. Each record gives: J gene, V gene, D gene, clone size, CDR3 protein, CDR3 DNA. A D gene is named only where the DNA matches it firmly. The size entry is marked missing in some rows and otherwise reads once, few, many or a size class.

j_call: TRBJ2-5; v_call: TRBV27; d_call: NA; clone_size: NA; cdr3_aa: CASSLSPGQETQYF; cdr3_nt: TGTGCCAGCAGTTTATCCCCGGGCCAAGAGACCCAGTACTTC
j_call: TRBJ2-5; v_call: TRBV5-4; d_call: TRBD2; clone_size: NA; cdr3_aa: CASSPVGGIGETQYF; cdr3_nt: TGTGCCAGCAGCCCCGTGGGGGGGATTGGAGAGACCCAGTACTTC
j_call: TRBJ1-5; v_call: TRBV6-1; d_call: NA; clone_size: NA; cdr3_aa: CASSAESVNQPQHF; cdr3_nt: TGTGCCAGCAGCGCGGAGTCGGTTAATCAGCCCCAGCATTTT
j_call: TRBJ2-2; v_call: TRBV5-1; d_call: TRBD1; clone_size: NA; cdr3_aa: CASSPGQGALRTGELFF; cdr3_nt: TGCGCCAGCAGCCCGGGACAGGGGGCGTTGCGGACCGGGGAGCTGTTTTTT
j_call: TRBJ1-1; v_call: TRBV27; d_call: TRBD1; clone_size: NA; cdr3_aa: CASSATGTGGGYTEAFF; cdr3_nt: TGTGCCAGCAGTGCAACCGGGACAGGGGGCGGGTACACTGAAGCTTTCTTT
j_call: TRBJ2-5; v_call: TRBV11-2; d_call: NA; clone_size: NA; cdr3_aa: CASSLDGRGETQYF; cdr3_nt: TGTGCCAGCAGCTTAGATGGGCGGGGAGAGACCCAGTACTTC
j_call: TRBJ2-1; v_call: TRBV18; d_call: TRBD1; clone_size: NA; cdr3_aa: CASSRTGGEQFF; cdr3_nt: TGTGCCAGCTCCCGGACAGGGGGTGAGCAGTTCTTC
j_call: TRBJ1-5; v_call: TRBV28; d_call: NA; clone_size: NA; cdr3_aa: CASSSGTWSNSNQPQHF; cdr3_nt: TGTGCCAGCAGTTCCGGGACATGGAGTAATAGCAATCAGCCCCAGCATTTT
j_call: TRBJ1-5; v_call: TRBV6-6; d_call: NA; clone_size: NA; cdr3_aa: CASSPRIGNQPQHF; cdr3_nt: TGTGCCAGCAGCCCCCGTATTGGCAATCAGCCCCAGCATTTT
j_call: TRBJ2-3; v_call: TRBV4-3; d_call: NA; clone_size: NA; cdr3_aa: CASSQPARRGCTDTQYF; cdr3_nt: TGCGCCAGCAGCCAACCAGCACGCAGGGGTTGTACAGATACGCAGTATTTT
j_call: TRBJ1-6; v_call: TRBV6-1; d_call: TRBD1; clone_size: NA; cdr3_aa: CASGPGQTNSPLHF; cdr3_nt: TGTGCCAGTGGCCCGGGACAGACTAATTCACCCCTCCACTTT
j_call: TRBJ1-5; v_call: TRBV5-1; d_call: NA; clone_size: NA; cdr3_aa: CASSFSGASNQPQHF; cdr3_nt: TGCGCCAGCAGCTTCTCGGGGGCTAGCAATCAGCCCCAGCATTTT
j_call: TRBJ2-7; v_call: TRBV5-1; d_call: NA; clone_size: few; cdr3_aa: CASSLDNSYEQYF; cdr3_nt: TGCGCCAGCAGCTTGGATAACTCCTACGAGCAGTACTTC
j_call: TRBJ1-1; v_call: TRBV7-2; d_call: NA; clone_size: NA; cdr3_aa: CASSLRTVNTEAFF; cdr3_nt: TGTGCCAGCAGCTTAAGGACGGTGAACACTGAAGCTTTCTTT
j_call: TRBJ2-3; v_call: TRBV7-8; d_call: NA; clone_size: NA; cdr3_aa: CASGLLNTDTQYF; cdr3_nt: TGTGCCAGCGGTCTCTTAAACACAGATACGCAGTATTTT
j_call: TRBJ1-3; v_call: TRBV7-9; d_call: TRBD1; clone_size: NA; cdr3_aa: CASSFPQGAGGNTIYF; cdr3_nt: TGTGCCAGCAGCTTCCCTCAGGGGGCTGGAGGAAACACCATATATTTT
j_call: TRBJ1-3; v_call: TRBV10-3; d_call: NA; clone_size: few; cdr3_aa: CATQGSGNTIYF; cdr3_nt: TGTGCCACCCAGGGATCTGGAAACACCATATATTTT
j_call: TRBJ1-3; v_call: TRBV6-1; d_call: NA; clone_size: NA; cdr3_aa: CASSERRLGDTIYF; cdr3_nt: TGTGCCAGCAGTGAACGGCGTCTCGGGGACACCATATATTTT
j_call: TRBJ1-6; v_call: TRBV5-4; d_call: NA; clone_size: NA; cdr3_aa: CASSLTTGYNSPLHF; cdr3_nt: TGTGCCAGCAGCTTGACCACAGGGTATAATTCACCCCTCCACTTT
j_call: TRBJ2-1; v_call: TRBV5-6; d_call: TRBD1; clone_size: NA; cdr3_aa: CASSLEDRGPSSYNEQFF; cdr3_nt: TGTGCCAGCAGCTTGGAGGACAGGGGGCCCAGCTCCTACAATGAGCAGTTCTTC
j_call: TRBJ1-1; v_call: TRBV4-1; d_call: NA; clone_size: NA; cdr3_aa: CASSPNLERGAFF; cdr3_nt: TGCGCCAGCAGCCCAAATTTAGAAAGGGGAGCTTTCTTT
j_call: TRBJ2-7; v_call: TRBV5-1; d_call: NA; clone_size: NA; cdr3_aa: CASSLDGASYEQHF; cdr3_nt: TGCGCCAGCAGCTTGGATGGGGCGTCCTACGAGCAGCACTTC
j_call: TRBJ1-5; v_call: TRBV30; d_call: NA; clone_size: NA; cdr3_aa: CAWSGQANQPQHF; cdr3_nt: TGTGCCTGGAGTGGACAGGCCAATCAGCCCCAGCATTTT
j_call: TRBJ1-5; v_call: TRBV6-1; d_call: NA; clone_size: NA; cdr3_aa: CASSLQHSNQPQHF; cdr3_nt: TGTGCCAGCAGTTTACAACATAGCAATCAGCCCCAGCATTTT
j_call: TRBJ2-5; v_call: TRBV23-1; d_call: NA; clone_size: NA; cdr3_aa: CASSCQGRVRETQYF; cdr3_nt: TGCGCCAGCAGTTGCCAGGGTCGGGTGAGGGAGACCCAGTACTTC
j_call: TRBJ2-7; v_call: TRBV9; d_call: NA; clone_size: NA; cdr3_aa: CASSRGGTASYEQYF; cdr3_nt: TGTGCCAGCAGCCGGGGCGGGACAGCTAGCTACGAGCAGTACTTC
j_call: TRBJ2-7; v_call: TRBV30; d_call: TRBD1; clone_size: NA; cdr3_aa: CAWSVGGLLYEQYF; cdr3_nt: TGTGCCTGGAGTGTAGGGGGCCTCCTCTACGAGCAGTACTTC